Detailed here is one T cell receptor (beta chain). The treatment is: preoperative locoregional IRX-2 cytokine immunotherapy. Samples came from a phase Ib trial of preoperative locoregional IRX-2 cytokine immunotherapy. This sample is drawn from a study of preoperative IRX-2 immunotherapy in early breast cancer. Produced via immunoSEQ multiplex PCR; TCRdb's table is partial and in-frame only. The data contain about 1,400 clones, around 69% of them seen just once; the ten biggest clones take up around a tenth. The CDR3 consists of 15 residues. Per germline, CDR1 LNHDA and CDR2 SQIVND (reference sequence). V was pared by 7 bases and J by 7 bases, with 16 bases of the junction left unmatched.

This clonotype was sampled from a human donor with breast cancer. Sequences were derived from tumor tissue, sampled before IRX-2 immunotherapy. The chain recombines TRBV19 with TRBJ2-7, with 7 positions matching TRBD1. CDR3 DNA: TGTGCCAGTACCGCACGGGACAGCGACTTTACGGAGCAGTACTTC. Translating gives CASTARDSDFTEQYF.